This entry is about one T cell receptor (beta chain). There is no known antigen for this receptor. The sample holds no much larger clone one base away, and base qualities are not on file. Libraries were built with the immunoSEQ multiplex PCR assay. Not all clones reach the TCRdb copy of this immuneACCESS table, which keeps in-frame sequences only. Checked studies attribute under half of the gap to unresolved V genes and leave the rest unexplained. The sample table contains approximately 58,000 clones; only one count was recorded for 92% of them. The ten largest clones represent about 0.18% of the sample. CDR1 and CDR2 are drawn from the germline V gene: SGDLS, YYNGEE. The V end loses 0 bases and the J end loses 0 bases, and a stretch of 7 bases separates them. The CDR3 numbers 15 residues from cysteine through phenylalanine. Only CDR3 DNA remains: 45 bases, in frame from the first base. This specimen belongs to a study of T cell changes during pregnancy in multiple sclerosis (dated by TCRdb to the late 2010s). With regard to the full study: Changes in the T cell repertoire over the course of pregnancy were examined in this study in women with multiple sclerosis.

The input for sequencing was CD4+ T cells from peripheral blood mononuclear cells, taken after pregnancy. The source of this sequence is a female donor in good health, enrolled as a control in a pregnancy study. The sequence joins TRBV9 to TRBJ2-1; D gene: possibly TRBD2, on 6 matching bases. At the DNA level, the sequence is TGTGCCAGCAGCGTAGGCGGGATCTCCTACAATGAGCAGTTCTTC. Its protein is CASSVGGISYNEQFF.